These 17 T cell receptor beta chains share one sample of origin, sequenced in a study of control samples from healthy donors and cancer patients. The assay was immunoSEQ multiplex PCR, and TCRdb's table has in-frame clones only and misses some. The sample carries about 110,000 clones, roughly 90% recorded once. Material: blood. The receptor source for this set is a woman between 45 and 65 years old in good health.

The rearrangement joins TRBV19 to TRBJ1-2; D unclear. The V and J ends lost 1 base and 7 bases respectively, with 10 bases between them. Germline V CDR1 and CDR2: LNHDA, SQIVND (reference sequence). This CDR3 has 13 residues. The CDR3 DNA follows: TGTGCCAGTAGTATAGGAGAGGAGGGTGGCTACACCTTC. It is translated as CASSIGEEGGYTF.

This chain uses TRBV30 with TRBJ1-2, with D unresolved. Germline loops: CDR1 GTSNPN, CDR2 SVGIG (reference sequence). The CDR3 contains 13 residues. V was cut by 2 bases and J by 4 bases, with 11 bases left in between. In nucleotides, the CDR3 is TGTGCCTGGAGTAACGGGATGAGCTATGGCTACACCTTC. Translated, it gives CAWSNGMSYGYTF.

This chain connects TRBV21-1 to TRBJ2-3; the DNA was not used to check the table's D call, TRBD1. TRBV21-1 is flagged as a pseudogene. The CDR3 extends over 15 amino acids. The CDR3 DNA follows: TGTGCCAGCAGCAAGCCAATGGCTCGTTTATATACGCAGTATTTT. This encodes CASSKPMARLYTQYF.

Remarks on this clone: This specimen includes other DNA sequences encoding the same CDR3. V is TRBV19 and J is TRBJ1-1; maybe TRBD1 (5 bases). Germline values: CDR1 LNHDA, CDR2 SQIVND (reference sequence). This CDR3 is 13 amino acids long. V shed 3 bases and J shed 5 bases, with 10 bases lying between them. Here the CDR3 reads CASSIKRGTEAFF. DNA of the CDR3: TGTGCCAGTAGTATCAAGCGGGGGACTGAAGCTTTCTTT. The variable domain in full, completed from reference TRBV19 and TRBJ1-1, reads DGGITQSPKYLFRKEGQNVTLSCEQNLNHDAMYWYRQDPGQGLRLIYYSQIVNDFQKGDIAEGYSVSREKKESFPLTVTSAQKNPTAFYLCASSIKRGTEAFFGQGTRLTVV.

The chain employs TRBV5-5 and TRBJ2-7; D perhaps matches TRBD1 (6 bases). Trimming took 0 bases from V and 5 from J, leaving 15 bases between them. CDR3 length equals 15 residues. Germline V gene data show CDR1 as SGHKS and CDR2 as YYEKEE (reference sequence). CDR3 residues: CASSLATGIANEQYV. The CDR3 DNA reads TGTGCCAGCAGCTTGGCTACAGGGATTGCCAACGAGCAGTACGTC.

This chain uses TRBV11-1 with TRBJ2-2; no firm D call. CDR1 is SGHAT, CDR2 FQDESV, per germline (reference sequence). Trimming stripped 5 bases from V and 8 bases from J, with 6 bases between. There are 11 residues in the CDR3. The CDR3 bases are TGTGCCAGCAGCATGGGGGGGGAGCTGTTTTTT. Its translation is CASSMGGELFF.

The table lists this clone with a few counts. The CDR3 sequence: CASSAGANEQFF. The CDR3 DNA sequence: TGCGCCAGCAGCGCCGGGGCCAATGAGCAGTTCTTC. This rearrangement joins TRBV5-1 to TRBJ2-1, with D perhaps assigned TRBD1 or TRBD2 (5 bases each). CDR3 length: 12 residues. Trimming pared 4 bases from V and 6 bases from J, leaving 8 bases between. The germline gives CDR1 SGHRS, CDR2 YFSETQ.

The genes are TRBV5-1 and TRBJ2-7, with D possibly matching TRBD2 (6 bases). V lost 4 bases, J lost 3 bases, and 20 bases lay in between. The CDR3 is made up of 16 amino acids. The germline gives CDR1 SGHRS, CDR2 YFSETQ. The CDR3 nucleotides are TGCGCCAGCAGCAGGAGGGGCTCACAGACCATCTACGAGCAGTACTTC. Its translation is CASSRRGSQTIYEQYF.

The chain links TRBV2 to TRBJ1-2; 7 nucleotides match TRBD1. After removal of 11 bases from V and 8 bases from J, the junction contained 8 bases not matched to a gene. The CDR3 is 11 amino acids. Germline loops: CDR1 SNHLY, CDR2 FYNNEI. Here the CDR3 DNA reads TGTGCCCGACGGACAGGTAAAGGCTACACCTTC. This translates into CARRTGKGYTF.

The chain joins TRBV7-3 to TRBJ2-2; maybe TRBD1 (5 bases). The germline gives CDR1 SGHTA, CDR2 FQGTGA. Trimming stripped 4 bases from V and 7 bases from J, with 13 bases between. This CDR3 contains 14 residues. The CDR3 is CASSSSWGDGELFF. The CDR3 DNA is TGTGCCAGCAGCTCTTCTTGGGGCGACGGGGAGCTGTTTTTT.

The chain combines TRBV9 with TRBJ2-1; D not resolved. The CDR3 length is 12 residues. V gave up 5 bases and J gave up 9 bases, with 12 bases separating them. The V gene's germline CDR1 is SGDLS and CDR2 YYNGEE. The CDR3 reads CASRDPGSEQFF. The CDR3 bases are TGTGCCAGCAGGGACCCTGGGTCTGAGCAGTTCTTC.

This clone has only a few counts. The rearrangement joins TRBV12-3 or TRBV12-4 to TRBJ1-2; D unclear. The CDR3 is 13 amino acids. Trimming removed 7 bases at V and 5 bases at J, with 14 bases between. CDR3 bases: TGTGCCAGCATCCCCCGGTCGAGTTATGGCTACACCTTC. Its protein is CASIPRSSYGYTF.

J is TRBJ2-7 and V is TRBV12-3 or TRBV12-4; the D is unclear. The CDR3 is 12 amino acids. The V gene lost 3 bases and the J gene lost 2 bases, with 5 bases spanning the gap. The CDR3: CASSFGTYEQYV. The CDR3 DNA reads TGTGCCAGCAGTTTTGGGACCTACGAGCAGTACGTC.

The chain combines TRBV10-3 with TRBJ2-7, with D possibly TRBD1 on 5 matching bases. CDR1 is ENHRY and CDR2 is SYGVKD in the germline V gene. CDR3 size: 15 residues. Trimming pared 3 bases from V and 6 bases from J, leaving 18 bases between. The CDR3 sequence is CAISDGLRVDGEQYV. As DNA, the CDR3 is TGTGCCATCAGTGACGGCCTCAGGGTGGATGGCGAGCAGTACGTC.

The gene calls are TRBV13 and TRBJ2-2; no clear D. The CDR3 runs 12 residues. Germline V lookup: CDR1 PRHDT, CDR2 FYEKMQ (reference sequence). The V end lost 5 bases, the J end lost 5 bases, and 6 bases lay between the germline ends. CDR3 sequence: CASSPGTGELFF. The CDR3 nucleotides are TGTGCCAGCAGCCCAGGTACCGGGGAGCTGTTTTTT.

The chain uses TRBV10-2 and TRBJ1-1, with TRBD1 matching 9 bases. J gave up 8 bases and V 6 bases, and 7 bases lay outside the gene matches. Germline assignment: CDR1 WSHSY and CDR2 SAAADI. This CDR3 comprises 13 residues. In nucleotides, the CDR3 is TGCGCCAGCAGACCCACAGGGGGCCAAGAAGCTTTCTTT. It yields the protein CASRPTGGQEAFF.

This clone was seen just once. The DNA of the CDR3 is TGTGCCAGCAGTTACGGGGACAGGGACGCCTACGAGCAGTACGTC. Translated: CASSYGDRDAYEQYV. This chain uses TRBV6-2 or TRBV6-3 with TRBJ2-7, with 9 bases aligning to TRBD1. The V gene end was trimmed by 2 bases and the J gene end by 2 bases; junction bases not matched to a gene: 4. Germline loops: CDR1 MNHEY, CDR2 SVGEGT. The CDR3 spans 15 residues.